Below, one T cell receptor beta chain is given with its context. This clonotype was counted at least ten times. Its target antigen remains unknown. No base-level quality is on record; no much larger clone is a single base apart. A patient counted as having stable hyperthyroidism if there was no progression to ophthalmopathy within 18 months of follow-up. Patients with hyperthyroidism were aged 18 to 65 years, had been newly diagnosed, and had a disease duration of less than 2 months. Patients with other autoimmune diseases, uncontrolled infections, pregnancy or lactation were excluded. Diagnosis relied on clinical symptoms, serum thyroxine, TRAb, thyroid ultrasound and orbital computed tomography. Ficoll-Paque density gradient centrifugation was used to isolate PBMCs from approximately 10 ml of fresh peripheral blood. Total RNA was extracted with Trizol reagent and quality-checked on an Agilent 2100 Bioanalyzer.

For repertoire sequencing, TCR beta CDR3 regions were amplified from RNA transcripts. HTBI primers and the Qiagen OneStep RT-PCR kit were used in a first-round RT-PCR, which was followed by a second-round multiplex PCR, size selection and purification. Libraries were sequenced on an Illumina HiSeq2000 using paired-end 100 bp reads. Under the source paper's analysis protocol: SOAPnuke was used to process the reads, removing any read that contained adapters or uncalled bases, had a mean Phred below 15, or lacked an exact match to the constant primer or identifier. COPE v1.2.5 was used to merge high-quality paired reads. Each unique nucleotide sequence was treated as a clonotype, and MiTCR v1.1 was used to align the clonotypes to the IMGT TRB V, D and J references. The analysis was limited to V-J combinations with a frequency above 0.0001, which together covered 99% to 99.2% of repertoires. A TCR clonal expansion and chaos score per V-J combination was defined as the ratio of F50 clonal expansion to chaos observed in the TCRdist matrix. Welch's t-statistics and random forest were used to reduce the features to approximately 13 V-J combinations, which were then used as input to a naive Bayes classifier. The similarity between thyroid and blood repertoires was quantified using the Morisita-Horn index. TCRdb applied fastp at Q25 and MiXCR to the public reads, then kept only in-frame beta chains. Records with the same CDR3 protein are collapsed into one entry carrying the most frequent genes and DNA. TCRdb, not the original authors, processed these V and J calls. For this sample the table gives 400,000 or so distinct CDR3 sequences, of which over 15% were detected only once. Roughly 7% of the sample belongs to the ten largest clones.

This specimen belongs to a study of Graves' ophthalmopathy and Graves' hyperthyroidism (dated by TCRdb to the late 2010s). A note on the overall study: Peripheral blood was collected at initial diagnosis, prior to any treatment. In total, some 140 blood samples were TCR-sequenced: fewer than 50 ophthalmopathy, around 75 hyperthyroidism and about 17 hyperthyroidism-to-ophthalmopathy patients. An independent validation cohort was composed of roughly 18 hyperthyroidism patients and 17 patients who later progressed from hyperthyroidism to ophthalmopathy. To explore V-J signatures distinguishing ophthalmopathy from hyperthyroidism, a discovery set of 100 patients (roughly 45 ophthalmopathy, roughly 60 stable hyperthyroidism) was enrolled. After sampling, hyperthyroidism patients received methimazole starting at 30 mg daily, and ophthalmopathy patients received high-dose intravenous methylprednisolone. The study used signatures of the TCR beta repertoire to tell Graves' ophthalmopathy apart from Graves' hyperthyroidism and to predict which patients would progress to ophthalmopathy. The 95 to 100 discovery patients were randomly divided into training and test sets at a 7:3 ratio. T-cell repertoires of thyroid tissue and blood were compared in 5 or 6 hyperthyroidism patients. General study outcomes and caveats: No statistical method was used to predetermine the sample size, and group allocation was not hidden from the investigators. In cross-validation, the 13-signature model distinguished ophthalmopathy from stable hyperthyroidism with nearly 90% sensitivity and just under 84% specificity, and in the test set the corresponding values were roughly 80% and 76%. Most expanded thyroid clonotypes with a frequency above 0.001 also appeared in blood, which suggests that blood repertoires may reflect the immune response in the thyroid. In validation, the model predicted ophthalmopathy progression with more than 70% sensitivity and approximately 78% specificity; eleven to twelve predicted patients were CT-confirmed with GO in a median of about 6.1 months.

The germline ends are 14 bases apart after V is trimmed by 2 bases and J by 4 bases. The CDR3 contains 15 residues, cysteine and phenylalanine counted. The only DNA kept is the CDR3, 45 bases in frame from the first base. This clonotype originated in a young woman with stable Graves' hyperthyroidism. Donor details come from another sample of the same person, matched by shared clones. The chain joins TRBV12-3 or TRBV12-4 to TRBJ1-2; confidence is insufficient to name the D gene. Sequencing was done on a sample of peripheral blood. The CDR3 corresponds to CASSLPDRRGYGYTF. The DNA sequence is given as TGTGCCAGCAGTTTACCAGATAGGCGGGGCTATGGCTACACCTTC.